The 4 T cell receptor beta chains given below trace back to one sample, sequenced in a study of breast tumors, draining lymph nodes, adjacent tissues (TCRdb year 2016). Library method: multiplex PCR. These reads were obtained on an Illumina HiSeq 2000. TCRdb reran the public reads through fastp at Q25 and MiXCR, keeping productive beta chains. CDR3 protein sequences are deduplicated, and each keeps its most common genes and DNA. The sample table records about 230,000 distinct CDR3 sequences; 32% of these occur just once. The ten largest clones take up about 1.4% of the sample. Lymph node samples came from the axillary draining lymph nodes of breast cancer patients. Sequenced input: axillary lymph node tissue. The receptors here all came from a female donor with breast cancer. Some clones in this sample may be carry-over from other donors' samples.

This clonotype turned up a few times. This sequence joins TRBV5-4 and TRBJ1-4; 7 nucleotides line up with TRBD1. Germline-derived CDR1 and CDR2 are SGHNT and YYREEE (reference sequence). The CDR3 extends over 16 amino acids. The junction had 4 bases not matched to a gene; V was cut back by 2 bases and J by 0 bases. Written as DNA, the CDR3 is TGTGCCAGCAGCTTTAGGACAGGAACAACTAATGAAAAACTGTTTTTT. Translating it yields CASSFRTGTTNEKLFF.

The chain joins TRBV5-1 to TRBJ2-1, with a possible D match to TRBD2 (7 bases). The V and J ends lost 2 bases and 9 bases respectively, with 18 bases between them. This CDR3 has 15 residues. Germline CDR1 reads SGHRS; CDR2 reads YFSETQ. CDR3 nucleotides: TGCGCCAGCAGCTTCCAGCGCCAGGGAGGGGGTGAGCAGTTCTTC. Amino acids: CASSFQRQGGGEQFF. Variable domain in full (rest from reference TRBV5-1 and TRBJ2-1): KAGVTQTPRYLIKTRGQQVTLSCSPISGHRSVSWYQQTPGQGLQFLFEYFSETQRNKGNFPGRFSGRQFSNSRSEMNVSTLELGDSALYLCASSFQRQGGGEQFFGPGTRLTVL.

This clonotype was seen repeatedly, ten times or more. This chain connects TRBV20-1 to TRBJ2-3, with TRBD2 matching 14 bases. Unmatched junction bases numbered 6, after V lost 3 bases and J lost 7 bases. Germline V CDR1 and CDR2: DFQATT, SNEGSKA (reference sequence). The CDR3 spans 15 residues. CDR3 loop: CSARGLAGDLYTQYF. In DNA form, the CDR3 reads TGCAGTGCTAGGGGACTAGCGGGAGATCTGTATACGCAGTATTTT.

This clonotype has at least ten counts. The gene calls are TRBV5-1 and TRBJ2-1; TRBD2 aligns across 10 bases. The CDR3 has 15 residues. The V segment lost 4 bases and the J segment 6 bases; nucleotides outside the gene matches: 7. CDR1 and CDR2 from the germline V gene are SGHRS and YFSETQ. Here the CDR3 DNA reads TGCGCCAGCAGCGGAGCGGGAGGGCCGGTCAATGAGCAGTTCTTC. Translation gives CASSGAGGPVNEQFF.